These 17 T cell receptor beta chains originate from one sample sequenced in a study of beta chain features in type 1 diabetes. Study-wide findings and caveats: TCRB CDR3s were moderately but significantly shorter in Type 1 diabetes patients in all four CD4+ subsets.

For these receptors, no antigen is known. The study reverse transcribed the entire isolated RNA, so it sequenced expressed TCRB transcripts. The data were produced by immunoSEQ multiplex PCR, yet TCRdb's version contains in-frame clones alone and is incomplete. The data show about 660,000 clones, 11% to 15% seen once. Material: naive CD4+ T cells from blood. These receptors were obtained from a man in his late teens or twenties with type 1 diabetes.

The rearrangement joins TRBV7-9 to TRBJ1-3; D not certain. Deletions cut 4 bases from V and 0 bases from J, with 7 bases between. This CDR3 contains 14 residues. CDR1 SEHNR and CDR2 FQNEAQ come from the germline V gene (reference sequence). The CDR3 sequence: CASSSVTSGNTIYF. DNA for the CDR3: TGTGCCAGCAGCTCAGTGACCTCTGGAAACACCATATATTTT.

Only a few counts were recorded for this clone. The chain is built from TRBV19 and TRBJ2-7, with a weak D call TRBD1 (5 bases). The CDR3 is made up of 13 amino acids. The V gene lost 3 bases and the J gene lost 2 bases, with 8 bases spanning the gap. Per germline, CDR1 LNHDA and CDR2 SQIVND (reference sequence). The CDR3, as DNA: TGTGCCAGTAGTATCGACAGTACCTACGAGCAGTACTTC. Protein: CASSIDSTYEQYF.

This clone was seen more than once but under ten times. Additional DNA sequences in this sample encode the identical CDR3. DNA for the CDR3: TGTGCCAGCAGCCCATCAGGGGACCAGTACTTC. It translates to CASSPSGDQYF. The chain links TRBV7-2 to TRBJ2-5; a possible D gene is TRBD1 (6 bases). The CDR3 is 11 amino acids. Germline V gene lookup returns CDR1 SGHTA and CDR2 FQGNSA. Trimming cost V 5 bases and J 10 bases, with 11 bases left between them. Supplemented by reference TRBV7-2 and TRBJ2-5, the full variable domain reads GAGVSQSPSNKVTEKGKDVELRCDPISGHTALYWYRQSLGQGLEFLIYFQGNSAPDKSGLPSDRFSAERTGGSVSTLTIQRTQQEDSAVYLCASSPSGDQYFGPGTRLLVL.

The chain links TRBV7-2 to TRBJ2-6; D gene unclear. The CDR3 has 17 residues. V was shortened by 1 base and J by 0 bases, with 10 bases between the two germline ends. The germline gives CDR1 SGHTA, CDR2 FQGNSA. DNA for the CDR3: TGTGCCAGCAGCTTAGGCGGCACCGTCTCTGGGGCCAACGTCCTGACTTTC. Its protein product is CASSLGGTVSGANVLTF.

V gene TRBV13 combines with J gene TRBJ2-7; perhaps TRBD2 as D (5 bases). V was clipped by 4 bases and J by 6 bases, with 16 bases between them. The germline CDR1 and CDR2 sequences are PRHDT and FYEKMQ (reference sequence). CDR3 length: 14 amino acids. In nucleotides, the CDR3 is TGTGCCAGCAGCTCCGGGGTCCGAATGGGCGAGCAGTACTTC. Protein: CASSSGVRMGEQYF.

J is TRBJ2-7 and V is TRBV5-6; 9 bases align to TRBD1. This CDR3 is built from 14 residues. The V gene's germline CDR1 is SGHDT and CDR2 YYEEEE. With 5 bases clipped from V and 2 bases from J, the junction kept 5 bases outside the gene matches. The CDR3 region is CASRPGTGTYEQYF. As DNA, the CDR3 is TGTGCCAGCAGGCCCGGGACAGGGACCTACGAGCAGTACTTC. Drawing the rest from reference TRBV5-6 and TRBJ2-7, the complete variable domain is DAGVTQSPTHLIKTRGQQVTLRCSPKSGHDTVSWYQQALGQGPQFIFQYYEEEERQRGNFPDRFSGHQFPNYSSELNVNALLLGDSALYLCASRPGTGTYEQYFGPGTRLTVT.

Only a few counts were recorded for this clone. The chain recombines TRBV25-1 with TRBJ2-7; 8 bases are a match to TRBD2. In germline, CDR1 is MGHDK, CDR2 SYGVNS. CDR3 length: 12 amino acids. V was pared by 6 bases and J by 3 bases, with 1 base of the junction left unmatched. The CDR3 sequence is CASRGLVYEQYF. The CDR3 DNA is TGTGCCAGCAGGGGACTAGTCTACGAGCAGTACTTC.

This sequence joins TRBV7-2 and TRBJ1-2, with a possible D match to TRBD1 (5 bases). With 7 bases removed from V and 0 bases from J, the gap between germline ends came to 18 bases. The CDR3 runs 16 residues. In germline, CDR1 is SGHTA, CDR2 FQGNSA. The CDR3, as DNA: TGTGCCAGCACCACTGACAGTTCATCCTCTAACTATGGCTACACCTTC. Residues: CASTTDSSSSNYGYTF.

Note on this clone: The same CDR3 can be traced to other DNA sequences in this sample. The chain combines TRBV30 with TRBJ2-2; 8 bases align to TRBD2. Per the germline V gene, CDR1 is GTSNPN and CDR2 is SVGIG (reference sequence). Unmatched junction bases numbered 2, after V lost 2 bases and J lost 0 bases. This CDR3 is 15 amino acids long. CDR3 bases: TGTGCCTGGAGTCCACTAGCGGCGAACACCGGGGAGCTGTTTTTT. Its protein product is CAWSPLAANTGELFF. Using reference TRBV30 and TRBJ2-2 for the parts outside the CDR3, the full variable domain is SQTIHQWPATLVQPVGSPLSLECTVEGTSNPNLYWYRQAAGRGLQLLFYSVGIGQISSEVPQNLSASRPQDRQFILSSKKLLLSDSGFYLCAWSPLAANTGELFFGEGSRLTVL.

The CDR3 coding sequence is TGTGCCAGCAGCTCACAGGGAAATGGGGAGACCCAGTACTTC. Protein product: CASSSQGNGETQYF. The chain uses TRBV7-3 and TRBJ2-5; D possibly corresponds to TRBD1 (6 bases). The CDR3 runs 14 residues. V was clipped by 4 bases and J by 5 bases, with 14 bases between them. Looked up from germline, CDR1 is SGHTA and CDR2 is FQGTGA. The full variable domain, with the rest looked up from reference TRBV7-3 and TRBJ2-5, is GAGVSQTPSNKVTEKGKYVELRCDPISGHTALYWYRQSLGQGPEFLIYFQGTGAADDSGLPNDRFFAVRPEGSVSTLKIQRTERGDSAVYLCASSSQGNGETQYFGPGTRLLVL.

The gene calls are TRBV6-6 and TRBJ1-1; D not certain. CDR1 MNHNY and CDR2 SVGAGI come from the germline V gene (reference sequence). V lost 4 bases to trimming and J lost 8 bases, with 11 bases between them. This CDR3 has 12 residues. The CDR3: CASSSQPREAFF. The CDR3 DNA sequence: TGTGCCAGCAGTTCGCAGCCCCGAGAAGCTTTCTTT.

The chain has TRBV2 and TRBJ2-7; 10 bases align to TRBD1. Germline CDR1 reads SNHLY; CDR2 reads FYNNEI. The CDR3 runs to 14 residues. Unmatched junction bases numbered 10, after V lost 8 bases and J lost 6 bases. CDR3 bases: TGTGCCAGCGGGGGACAGGGGCCCCTATCCGAGCAGTACTTC. This sequence encodes CASGGQGPLSEQYF.

This clone was detected a few times. The genes are TRBV7-2 and TRBJ1-5; D gene unclear. Germline V gene lookup returns CDR1 SGHTA and CDR2 FQGNSA. The V and J ends lost 0 bases and 5 bases respectively, with 8 bases between them. CDR3 length equals 14 residues. The CDR3 reads CASSLAGWDQPQHF. In DNA, the CDR3 is TGTGCCAGCAGCTTAGCAGGGTGGGATCAGCCCCAGCATTTT. The variable domain in full, completed from reference TRBV7-2 and TRBJ1-5, reads GAGVSQSPSNKVTEKGKDVELRCDPISGHTALYWYRQSLGQGLEFLIYFQGNSAPDKSGLPSDRFSAERTGGSVSTLTIQRTQQEDSAVYLCASSLAGWDQPQHFGDGTRLSIL.

This chain joins TRBV5-4 and TRBJ1-5; 10 nucleotides line up with TRBD1. Germline V gene lookup returns CDR1 SGHNT and CDR2 YYREEE (reference sequence). The CDR3 spans 18 residues. V was pared by 0 bases and J by 2 bases, with 8 bases of the junction left unmatched. The CDR3 reads CASSLGGTGEVGNQPQHF. The CDR3 bases are TGTGCCAGCAGCTTGGGGGGGACAGGGGAAGTGGGCAATCAGCCCCAGCATTTT.

This clone came up a few times. CDR3 residues: CASRSFERSTDTQYF. CDR3 nucleotides: TGTGCCAGCAGATCTTTCGAGAGGAGCACAGATACGCAGTATTTT. The rearrangement joins TRBV7-9 to TRBJ2-3; unclear D gene. The V and J ends lost 6 bases and 0 bases respectively, with 13 bases between them. This CDR3 contains 15 residues. Germline V gives CDR1 SEHNR, CDR2 FQNEAQ (reference sequence).

This clone was detected only a few times. The chain employs TRBV14 and TRBJ2-2, with D uncertain. Germline V lookup: CDR1 SGHDN, CDR2 FVKESK. V was pared by 4 bases and J by 3 bases, with 3 bases between. The CDR3 runs 12 residues. CDR3 sequence (DNA): TGTGCCAGCAGCCGATACACCGGGGAGCTGTTTTTT. Its protein is CASSRYTGELFF.

This clone was observed a handful of times. The chain has TRBV28 and TRBJ1-2; TRBD1 is a possible D gene (5 bases). Per germline, CDR1 MDHEN and CDR2 SYDVKM. The CDR3 is made up of 17 amino acids. V gave up 5 bases and J gave up 5 bases, with 24 bases separating them. The CDR3 protein is CASSLLGGPRANYGYTF. The CDR3 DNA reads TGTGCCAGCAGTCTACTCGGGGGACCAAGGGCCAATTATGGCTACACCTTC.